This T cell receptor (beta chain) was captured in a study of shared clonotypes between healthy human individuals. When replicate PCRs were run on sorted subsets, they used about 220 ng DNA, approximately 27,000 T cell genomes. Libraries were prepared by immunoSEQ multiplex PCR; TCRdb keeps only in-frame clonotypes and omits some of them. This sample has roughly 1,100,000 clones, with 75% found just once. Trimming left V 6 bases short and J 3 bases short, with 17 bases between. This CDR3 has 15 amino acids. The germline V gene encodes CDR1 MNHEY and CDR2 SVGAGI. V is TRBV6-5 and J is TRBJ1-1, with D maybe TRBD1 (5 bases). What was sequenced was memory CD4+ T cells sorted from blood. The subset here: CD45RA-negative fraction. The TCR was taken from a man between 18 and 35 years old in good health. The CDR3: CASRRSGIVYTEAFF. The CDR3 nucleotides read TGTGCCAGCAGGCGATCAGGGATCGTGTACACTGAAGCTTTCTTT.